Presented here are 19 T cell receptor beta chains from one specimen sequenced in a study of blood T cell repertoires in COVID-19. Method: immunoSEQ multiplex PCR; TCRdb's copy keeps in-frame clones and lacks some. The sample comprises some 320,000 clones, about 91% of which are singletons, and 5.5% to 8.5% rests with the top ten. The sequenced sample was peripheral blood. These receptors came from a woman between 25 and 40 years old who had recovered from COVID-19.

This chain links TRBV4-3 with TRBJ1-1; no clear D. CDR3 length equals 14 residues. The V and J ends lost 0 bases and 4 bases respectively, with 9 bases between them. Germline CDR1 LGHNA, CDR2 YSLEER. This CDR3 reads CASSQDKYTTEAFF. As DNA, the CDR3 is TGCGCCAGCAGCCAAGATAAGTACACCACTGAAGCTTTCTTT.

CDR3 region: CASSPVLWSNEQFF. CDR3 nucleotide sequence: TGTGCCAGCAGCCCCGTGTTGTGGAGCAATGAGCAGTTCTTC. The rearrangement joins TRBV28 to TRBJ2-1; D ambiguous. Germline-derived CDR1 and CDR2 are MDHEN and SYDVKM. V gave up 6 bases and J gave up 6 bases, with 15 bases separating them. The CDR3 consists of 14 residues.

This clone was detected only a few times. V gene TRBV5-1 combines with J gene TRBJ2-2; TRBD1 matches at 8 bases. Germline CDR1 is SGHRS and CDR2 is YFSETQ. The length of the CDR3 is 17 residues. The V segment lost 1 base and the J segment 4 bases; nucleotides outside the gene matches: 9. The CDR3 sequence is CASSLNRRQGRTGELFF. The CDR3 nucleotides read TGCGCCAGCAGCTTGAACCGTCGACAGGGGCGCACCGGGGAGCTGTTTTTT.

The CDR3 loop is CASSLGTGPLNRDTEAFF. The CDR3 DNA is TGCGCCAGCAGCCTGGGGACAGGGCCTCTAAACCGGGACACTGAAGCTTTCTTT. The V and J genes are TRBV4-1 and TRBJ1-1; TRBD1 matches 9 bases. CDR3 length: 18 residues. Germline CDR1 and CDR2: MGHRA and YSYEKL. V shed 4 bases and J 3 bases; nucleotides not matched to a gene: 15.

The J gene is TRBJ1-1, the V gene TRBV6-1; D gene ambiguous. The V and J ends lost 2 bases and 0 bases respectively, with 7 bases between them. Per the germline V gene, CDR1 is MNHNS and CDR2 is SASEGT. This CDR3 has 14 amino acids. The CDR3 DNA is TGTGCCAGCAGTGAACAGGTCCTGAACACTGAAGCTTTCTTT. It specifies CASSEQVLNTEAFF.

The chain employs TRBV6-2 or TRBV6-3 and TRBJ1-2, with TRBD1 as a possible D gene (6 bases). Germline V gives CDR1 MNHEY, CDR2 SVGEGT. CDR3 size: 13 residues. The V end lost 6 bases, the J end lost 1 base, and 9 bases lay between the germline ends. The CDR3 sequence is CASSLDSNYGYTF. The CDR3 DNA follows: TGTGCCAGCAGCCTGGACAGTAACTATGGCTACACCTTC.

The gene calls are TRBV5-8 and TRBJ2-3, with a weak D call TRBD1 (5 bases). This CDR3 is built from 14 residues. From germline, CDR1 is SGHTS and CDR2 YDEGEE. The V gene lost 5 bases and the J gene lost 6 bases, with 16 bases spanning the gap. CDR3 sequence reads: CASRKGLGADTQYF. CDR3 in DNA: TGTGCCAGCAGAAAGGGGTTGGGTGCGGATACGCAGTATTTT.

The chain combines TRBV5-5 with TRBJ1-6, with D perhaps matching TRBD1 (6 bases). The CDR3 sequence is 14 residues long. Trimming shortened V by 1 base and J by 7 bases, and 9 bases separated the two germline ends. The germline gives CDR1 SGHKS, CDR2 YYEKEE (reference sequence). For the CDR3, the DNA is TGTGCCAGCAGCTTGTGGGACACAAATTCACCCCTCCACTTT. Amino acid sequence: CASSLWDTNSPLHF.

This clone was recorded only once. V gene TRBV30 combines with J gene TRBJ1-2, with 7 bases lining up with TRBD1. Looked up from germline, CDR1 is GTSNPN and CDR2 is SVGIG (reference sequence). With V trimmed by 4 bases and J by 4 bases, 12 bases remained unmatched. The CDR3 consists of 15 residues. The DNA for the CDR3 is TGTGCCTGGACCGTACAAGGGGGCTCGATCTATGGCTACACCTTC. Translating gives CAWTVQGGSIYGYTF.

The chain uses TRBV11-3 and TRBJ1-1; no firm D call. Trimming pared 3 bases from V and 1 base from J, leaving 9 bases between. CDR1 is SGHNT, CDR2 YENEEA, per germline. The CDR3 length is 14 residues. The CDR3 reads CASSLGAGNTEAFF. The CDR3 coding sequence is TGTGCCAGCAGCTTGGGAGCTGGGAACACTGAAGCTTTCTTT.

This chain joins TRBV6-5 and TRBJ1-5, with 8 bases identical to TRBD1. After removal of 5 bases from V and 2 bases from J, the junction contained 5 bases not matched to a gene. Germline V CDR1 and CDR2: MNHEY, SVGAGI. The CDR3 spans 15 residues. DNA of the CDR3: TGTGCCAGCAGTAAGGACAGGGAACGCAATCAGCCCCAGCATTTT. Amino acids: CASSKDRERNQPQHF.

The CDR3 protein is CASSHRTGGLMYQETQYF. CDR3 bases: TGTGCCAGCAGCCACCGGACAGGGGGCTTAATGTACCAAGAGACCCAGTACTTC. The chain employs TRBV3-1 (or the pseudogene TRBV3-2) and TRBJ2-5; 11 nucleotides align to TRBD1. Germline V gives CDR1 LGHDT, CDR2 YNNKEL (reference sequence). The CDR3 is 18 residues long. V was clipped by 3 bases and J by 0 bases; unmatched bases: 9.

This chain uses TRBV27 with TRBJ2-7; the D gene is possibly TRBD2 (7 bases). The CDR3 has 15 residues. CDR1 MNHEY and CDR2 SMNVEV come from the germline V gene (reference sequence). The V end was cut by 2 bases, the J end by 2 bases, with 13 bases between. In nucleotides, the CDR3 is TGTGCCAGCAGTTTACGGAGGGGGGGACCCTACGAGCAGTACTTC. Its protein is CASSLRRGGPYEQYF.

V usage is TRBV5-8 and J usage is TRBJ2-1; 9 bases are shared with TRBD1. The CDR3 is 14 residues long. The junction had 4 bases not matched to a gene; V was cut back by 2 bases and J by 7 bases. The germline gives CDR1 SGHTS, CDR2 YDEGEE. The CDR3 here is CASSFGDRVNEQFF. CDR3 nucleotide sequence: TGTGCCAGCAGCTTTGGGGACAGGGTGAATGAGCAGTTCTTC.

The gene calls are TRBV3-1 (or the pseudogene TRBV3-2) and TRBJ2-1; 10 nucleotides agree with TRBD1. The CDR3 totals 16 residues. V dropped 2 bases and J dropped 3; count of bases not matched to a gene: 4. Per germline, CDR1 LGHDT and CDR2 YNNKEL (reference sequence). The CDR3 DNA reads TGTGCCAGCAGCCAACCGGGACAGGGGAACTACAATGAGCAGTTCTTC. As protein: CASSQPGQGNYNEQFF.

This chain joins TRBV5-6 and TRBJ2-2; possibly TRBD2 for D (6 bases). The germline V and J ends were trimmed by 5 bases and 5 bases, with 13 bases remaining between them. The CDR3 runs 14 residues. Germline lookup yields CDR1 SGHDT and CDR2 YYEEEE. The DNA of the CDR3 is TGTGCCAGCAGGAGAAATGGGGGGACCGGGGAGCTGTTTTTT. This encodes CASRRNGGTGELFF.

J is TRBJ2-3 and V is TRBV6-2 or TRBV6-3; 7 nucleotides line up with TRBD1. With V trimmed by 4 bases and J by 4 bases, 8 bases remained unmatched. From germline, CDR1 is MNHEY and CDR2 SVGEGT. There are 15 residues in the CDR3. CDR3 coding DNA: TGTGCCAGCAGTTCCGAGGGGGCGCCGTCAGATACGCAGTATTTT. Translating it yields CASSSEGAPSDTQYF.

Only a few counts were recorded for this clone. The chain is built from TRBV12-2 and TRBJ1-5; the table's D gene call, TRBD1, was not cross checked with the DNA. TRBV12-2 has pseudogene status. This CDR3 is built from 17 residues. CDR3 coding DNA: TGTGCAAGTCGCTTACCCCAAGACAGGGAAGTGGATCAGCCCCAGCATTTT. Its protein product is CASRLPQDREVDQPQHF.

The V gene is TRBV9, the J gene TRBJ2-1; D is unclear. V dropped 0 bases and J dropped 6 bases, with 7 bases sitting between them. This CDR3 is built from 13 residues. Per germline, CDR1 SGDLS and CDR2 YYNGEE. The CDR3: CASSVAGRNEQFF. The CDR3, as DNA: TGTGCCAGCAGCGTAGCAGGCCGCAATGAGCAGTTCTTC.